This T cell receptor beta chain is drawn from a study of T cell responses to AZD1222 COVID-19 vaccine. General observations from the study: At 160-218 and 743-854, vaccine-associated CD4 TCRs were dominant, and they spanned spike. A mostly white British donor set with more females was recruited, and clonal diversity was possibly underestimated.

The CDR3 contains 14 residues. The germline V gene encodes CDR1 LGHNA and CDR2 YNFKEQ. V was shortened by 1 base and J by 5 bases, with 11 bases between the two germline ends. The assay was immunoSEQ multiplex PCR, and TCRdb's table has in-frame clones only and misses some. The table shows more than 100,000 clones, with roughly 91% occurring only once. Of note for this clone: What it recognizes is unknown.

This specimen was peripheral blood, taken 28 days after the second AZD1222 dose. The source is an adult who received the AZD1222 COVID-19 vaccine. The chain recombines TRBV4-2 with TRBJ2-5; D gene ambiguous. The CDR3 coding sequence is TGTGCCAGCAGCCAAGGGGGAATCGGGGAGACCCAGTACTTC. Translation: CASSQGGIGETQYF.